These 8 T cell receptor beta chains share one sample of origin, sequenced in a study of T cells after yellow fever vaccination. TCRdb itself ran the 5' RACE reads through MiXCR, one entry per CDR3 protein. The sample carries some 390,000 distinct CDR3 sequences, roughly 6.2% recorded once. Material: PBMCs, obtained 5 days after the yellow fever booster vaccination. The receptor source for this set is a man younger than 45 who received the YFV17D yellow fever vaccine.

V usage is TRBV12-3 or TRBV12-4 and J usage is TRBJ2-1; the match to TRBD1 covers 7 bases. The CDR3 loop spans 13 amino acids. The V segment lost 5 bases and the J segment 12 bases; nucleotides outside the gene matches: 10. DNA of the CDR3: TGTGCCAGCAGTGCCTCCGACAGGGTCTGGCAGTTCTTC. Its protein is CASSASDRVWQFF.

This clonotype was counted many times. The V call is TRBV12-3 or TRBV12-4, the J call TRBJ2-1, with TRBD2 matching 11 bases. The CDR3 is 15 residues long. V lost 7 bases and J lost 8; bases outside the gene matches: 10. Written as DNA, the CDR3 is TGTGCCAGCACTTTCCAACTAGCGGGAGCCGATGAGCAGTTCTTC. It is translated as CASTFQLAGADEQFF.

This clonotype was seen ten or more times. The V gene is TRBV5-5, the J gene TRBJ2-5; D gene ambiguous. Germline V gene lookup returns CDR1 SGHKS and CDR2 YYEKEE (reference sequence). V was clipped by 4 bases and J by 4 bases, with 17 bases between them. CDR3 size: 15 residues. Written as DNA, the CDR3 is TGTGCCAGCAGCGCCCTCGTTGGGCTTGGAGAGACCCAGTACTTC. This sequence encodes CASSALVGLGETQYF.

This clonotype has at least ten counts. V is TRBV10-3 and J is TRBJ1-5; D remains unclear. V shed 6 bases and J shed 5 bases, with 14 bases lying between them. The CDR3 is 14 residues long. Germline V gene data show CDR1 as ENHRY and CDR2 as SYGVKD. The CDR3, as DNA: TGTGCCATCAGCCCCCAACCCTCAGATCAGCCCCAGCATTTT. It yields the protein CAISPQPSDQPQHF.

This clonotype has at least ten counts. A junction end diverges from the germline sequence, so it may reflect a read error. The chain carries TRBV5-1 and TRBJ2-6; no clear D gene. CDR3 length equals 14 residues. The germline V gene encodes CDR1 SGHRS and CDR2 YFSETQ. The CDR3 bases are TGTGCCAGCAGTTCCGGCTCTGGGGCCAACGTCCTGACTTTC. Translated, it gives CASSSGSGANVLTF. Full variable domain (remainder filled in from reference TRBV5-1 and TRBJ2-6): KAGVTQTPRYLIKTRGQQVTLSCSPISGHRSVSWYQQTPGQGLQFLFEYFSETQRNKGNFPGRFSGRQFSNSRSEMNVSTLELGDSALYLCASSSGSGANVLTFGAGSRLTVL.

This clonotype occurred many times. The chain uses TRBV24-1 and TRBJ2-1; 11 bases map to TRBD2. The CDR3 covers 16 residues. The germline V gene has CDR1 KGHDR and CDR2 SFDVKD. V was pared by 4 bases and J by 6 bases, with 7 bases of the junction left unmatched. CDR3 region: CATSDPTSGSPNEQFF. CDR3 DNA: TGTGCCACCAGTGACCCCACTAGCGGGAGTCCCAATGAGCAGTTCTTC.

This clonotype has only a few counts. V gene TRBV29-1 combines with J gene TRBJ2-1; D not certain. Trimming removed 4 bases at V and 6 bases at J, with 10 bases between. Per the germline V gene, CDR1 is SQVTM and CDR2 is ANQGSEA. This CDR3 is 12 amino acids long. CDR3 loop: CSVGYLTNEQFF. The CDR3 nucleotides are TGCAGCGTTGGTTATTTGACCAATGAGCAGTTCTTC.

CDR3 in amino acids: CASSQDLGRETQYF. The CDR3 DNA follows: TGCGCCAGCAGCCAAGATCTAGGGAGGGAGACCCAGTACTTC. The chain links TRBV4-3 to TRBJ2-5, with a weak D call TRBD2 (6 bases). The CDR3 is made up of 14 amino acids. Between the trimmed V and J ends, which lost 0 bases and 5 bases, there was a span of 10 bases. Germline loops: CDR1 LGHNA, CDR2 YSLEER.